This record concerns one TCR beta chain sequence. Its antigen is unidentified. The record originates from a study of breast tumors, draining lymph nodes, adjacent tissues. General study points: Compared with lymph nodes, tumors were less diverse; compared with nontumor tissue, more.

MiXCR, run by TCRdb on the multiplex PCR reads, gives a single entry per CDR3 protein. Of 15,000 to 20,000 distinct CDR3 sequences in the sample, 63% were seen once. The source material was tumor-adjacent breast tissue. The sequence derives from a female donor with breast cancer. Some clones in this sample may be carry-over from other donors' samples.

The CDR3 DNA follows: TGTGCCAGCAGTTCCGTCAGAAGCGAGAGCTCTGGAAACACCATATATTTT. As protein: CASSSVRSESSGNTIYF. The chain uses TRBV6-5 and TRBJ1-3; D gene uncertain. CDR3 length: 17 residues. V lost 4 bases to trimming and J lost 0 bases, with 16 bases between them. CDR1 is MNHEY, CDR2 SVGAGI, per germline.